The entry below describes one T cell receptor (beta chain). This sample stems from a study of technical replicates of blood from a handful of donors. The repertoire was sequenced with immunoSEQ multiplex PCR; TCRdb's copy has only in-frame clones and lacks some. The repertoire consists of 75,000 to 95,000 clones, with about 93% occurring once and the leading ten covering 0.25% to 0.35%. Trimming cost V 6 bases and J 5 bases; bases outside gene matches: 6. The CDR3 has 13 amino acids. Germline loops: CDR1 SNHLY, CDR2 FYNNEI. Material for sequencing was T cells isolated from PBMCs. The receptor comes from a human donor in good health. The rearrangement links TRBV2 to TRBJ2-5; 7 bases are shared with TRBD1. This chain's CDR3 is CASSRQGRETQYF. CDR3 DNA: TGTGCCAGCAGCCGACAGGGACGGGAGACCCAGTACTTC.